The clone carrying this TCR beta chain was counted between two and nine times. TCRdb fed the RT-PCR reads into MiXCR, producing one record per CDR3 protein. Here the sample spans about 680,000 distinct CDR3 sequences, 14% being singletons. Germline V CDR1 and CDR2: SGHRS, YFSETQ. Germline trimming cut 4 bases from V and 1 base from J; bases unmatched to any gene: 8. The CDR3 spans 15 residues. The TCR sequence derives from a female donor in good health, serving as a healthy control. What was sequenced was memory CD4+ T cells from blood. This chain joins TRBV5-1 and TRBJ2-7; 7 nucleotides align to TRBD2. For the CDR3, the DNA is TGCGCCAGCAGCAGTACCAGCGGGGTTTCCTACGAGCAGTACTTC. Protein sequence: CASSSTSGVSYEQYF.